Listed here are 8 T cell receptor beta chains from one sample, sequenced in a study of blood T cell repertoires in COVID-19. The protocol was immunoSEQ multiplex PCR, while the TCRdb copy is restricted to in-frame clones and leaves out a portion. Of approximately 160,000 clones listed, about 86% are singletons. Sequenced input: peripheral blood. Every receptor here comes from a man between 45 and 60 years old with active or convalescent COVID-19.

The V call is TRBV6-4, the J call TRBJ2-3, with 8 bases that match TRBD1. CDR1 is MRHNA, CDR2 SNTAGT, per germline. The length of the CDR3 is 13 residues. V lost 4 bases, J lost 4 bases, and 1 base stayed unmatched. CDR3 coding DNA: TGTGCCAGCAGTGTACAGGGGGCAGATACGCAGTATTTT. The encoded protein is CASSVQGADTQYF.

This sequence joins TRBV9 and TRBJ2-3; TRBD2 matches 7 bases. This CDR3 has 14 residues. Looked up from germline, CDR1 is SGDLS and CDR2 is YYNGEE. The V segment lost 2 bases and the J segment 6 bases; nucleotides outside the gene matches: 6. CDR3 amino acids: CASSVKLALDTQYF. The CDR3 DNA is TGTGCCAGCAGCGTCAAACTAGCGCTGGATACGCAGTATTTT.

The rearrangement links TRBV9 to TRBJ2-7, with TRBD2 identical over 8 bases. J gave up 3 bases and V 0 bases, and 5 bases lay outside the gene matches. The CDR3 is 15 amino acids. Germline CDR1 and CDR2: SGDLS and YYNGEE. For the CDR3, the DNA is TGTGCCAGCAGCGTAGACCCGGGGGGGGTCTACGAGCAGTACTTC. It encodes CASSVDPGGVYEQYF.

The chain employs TRBV7-3 and TRBJ2-5; tentative D call: TRBD1 (5 bases). Germline V gives CDR1 SGHTA, CDR2 FQGTGA. Trimming stripped 2 bases from V and 1 base from J, with 5 bases between. The CDR3 has 13 residues. The CDR3, as DNA: TGTGCCAGCAGCTTACAGGGCCAAGAGACCCAGTACTTC. Encoded protein: CASSLQGQETQYF.

V usage is TRBV7-9 and J usage is TRBJ1-1; D is unresolved. The CDR3 runs to 14 residues. Trimming removed 5 bases from V and 0 bases from J, with 10 bases in between. Germline values: CDR1 SEHNR, CDR2 FQNEAQ (reference sequence). Written as DNA, the CDR3 is TGTGCCAGCAGCCCTCAACTGATGAACACTGAAGCTTTCTTT. The encoded protein is CASSPQLMNTEAFF.

The chain recombines TRBV11-3 with TRBJ2-2, with 8 bases identical to TRBD2. Germline-derived CDR1 and CDR2 are SGHNT and YENEEA. The CDR3 contains 16 residues. The junction had 10 bases not matched to a gene; V was cut back by 8 bases and J by 2 bases. CDR3 region: CASSHLAGGNTGELFF. The CDR3 DNA sequence: TGTGCCAGCTCCCATCTTGCGGGAGGCAACACCGGGGAGCTGTTTTTT.

V and J are TRBV18 and TRBJ2-7; TRBD1 aligns across 8 bases. Germline assignment: CDR1 KGHSH and CDR2 LQKENI. Trimming took 6 bases from V and 3 from J; bases not matched to a gene: 13. The CDR3 is 16 residues long. The CDR3 coding sequence is TGTGCCAGCTCCGCGCAAGGGACAGGCTCCCGCTACGAGCAGTACTTC. This codes for CASSAQGTGSRYEQYF.

The J gene is TRBJ2-3, the V gene TRBV6-5, with 7 bases aligning to TRBD2. Germline V lookup: CDR1 MNHEY, CDR2 SVGAGI. The CDR3 covers 15 residues. V trimming: 6 bases; J trimming: 1 base; junction bases outside the gene matches: 7. CDR3 in DNA: TGTGCCAGCAGAGATAGCGGGCGAGGCACAGATACGCAGTATTTT. Amino acid sequence: CASRDSGRGTDTQYF.